Shown below are 30 T cell receptor beta chains from a single sample sequenced in a study of shared clonotypes between healthy human individuals. This table comes from immunoSEQ multiplex PCR, and its TCRdb copy is limited to in-frame clones, with some not included. The repertoire holds fewer than 1.6 million clones, with 98% as singletons. The sequenced sample was naive CD4+ T cells sorted from blood. Subset indicated: CD45RA+ positively selected. Receptors originate from a man aged 30 to 45 in good health.

The chain joins TRBV6-1 to TRBJ2-5; the D gene is possibly TRBD2 (5 bases). This CDR3 region has 12 residues. The germline gives CDR1 MNHNS, CDR2 SASEGT. V shed 10 bases and J shed 3 bases, with 12 bases lying between them. The CDR3 here is CATREHKETQYF. The CDR3 DNA follows: TGTGCCACACGGGAACACAAAGAGACCCAGTACTTC.

V and J are TRBV11-2 and TRBJ2-7; tentatively, D is TRBD1 or TRBD2 (5 bases each). Looked up from germline, CDR1 is SGHAT and CDR2 is FQNNGV. V was pared by 4 bases and J by 2 bases, with 12 bases between. This CDR3 has 14 residues. CDR3 region: CASSYHQGPYEQYF. The DNA of the CDR3 is TGTGCCAGCAGCTACCACCAGGGACCCTACGAGCAGTACTTC.

V usage is TRBV6-5 and J usage is TRBJ2-7; possible D gene TRBD2, 6 bases. Trimming cost V 8 bases and J 7 bases, with 15 bases left between them. The length of the CDR3 is 12 residues. Germline CDR1 MNHEY, CDR2 SVGAGI. The CDR3 reads CASARLGEEQYF. As DNA, the CDR3 is TGTGCCAGCGCGCGACTAGGTGAAGAGCAGTACTTC.

The chain joins TRBV29-1 to TRBJ1-2; no clear D. Germline lookup yields CDR1 SQVTM and CDR2 ANQGSEA. CDR3 size: 12 residues. Trimming shortened V by 4 bases and J by 4 bases, and 10 bases separated the two germline ends. For the CDR3, the DNA is TGCAGCGTTGGACTGCCCGGCTATGGCTACACCTTC. It codes for CSVGLPGYGYTF.

The rearrangement links TRBV10-2 to TRBJ2-5, with unresolved D. The CDR3 length is 12 residues. Germline CDR1 and CDR2: WSHSY and SAAADI. V was clipped by 3 bases and J by 5 bases, with 7 bases between them. CDR3 sequence reads: CASSEVRETQYF. CDR3 coding DNA: TGCGCCAGCAGTGAAGTTCGGGAGACCCAGTACTTC.

This clone was seen a single time. This chain uses TRBV27 with TRBJ1-2; maybe TRBD1 (6 bases). Germline CDR1 MNHEY, CDR2 SMNVEV (reference sequence). The ends were cut back, 6 bases at V and 4 bases at J, with 12 bases in the middle. This CDR3 spans 13 amino acids. CDR3 in amino acids: CASSWGRVYGYTF. Written as DNA, the CDR3 is TGTGCCAGCAGCTGGGGGCGGGTCTATGGCTACACCTTC.

The V call is TRBV18, the J call TRBJ1-1, with TRBD1 matching 7 bases. Germline lookup yields CDR1 KGHSH and CDR2 LQKENI. The CDR3 has 14 amino acids. V lost 3 bases, J lost 7 bases, and 8 bases stayed unmatched. CDR3 protein: CASSPKGAGLEAFF. The CDR3 region has the DNA TGTGCCAGCTCACCTAAGGGGGCGGGACTTGAAGCTTTCTTT. The variable domain in full, with the rest retrieved from reference TRBV18 and TRBJ1-1, is NAGVMQNPRHLVRRRGQEARLRCSPMKGHSHVYWYRQLPEEGLKFMVYLQKENIIDESGMPKERFSAEFPKEGPSILRIQQVVRGDSAAYFCASSPKGAGLEAFFGQGTRLTVV.

The chain carries TRBV7-9 and TRBJ2-3; maybe TRBD1 (6 bases). CDR3 length equals 14 residues. Germline lookup yields CDR1 SEHNR and CDR2 FQNEAQ (reference sequence). The germline V and J ends were trimmed by 5 bases and 5 bases, with 14 bases remaining between them. This chain's CDR3 is CASSLRQAQDTQYF. For the CDR3, the DNA is TGTGCCAGCAGCCTCAGACAGGCCCAAGATACGCAGTATTTT. The whole variable domain, remainder taken from reference TRBV7-9 and TRBJ2-3, is DTGVSQNPRHKITKRGQNVTFRCDPISEHNRLYWYRQTLGQGPEFLTYFQNEAQLEKSRLLSDRFSAERPKGSFSTLEIQRTEQGDSAMYLCASSLRQAQDTQYFGPGTRLTVL.

The chain recombines TRBV29-1 with TRBJ2-1; 9 nucleotides align to TRBD2. CDR3 length equals 16 residues. The J segment lost 5 bases and the V segment lost 3 bases, leaving 11 bases of the junction unmatched. In germline, CDR1 is SQVTM, CDR2 ANQGSEA. The CDR3 spells CSVDNRRLAGNNEQFF. The CDR3, as DNA: TGCAGCGTTGATAACCGTCGTCTAGCGGGGAACAATGAGCAGTTCTTC.

The V and J genes are TRBV28 and TRBJ2-6; TRBD1 agrees at 8 bases. Germline V gene data show CDR1 as MDHEN and CDR2 as SYDVKM. Trimming removed 10 bases from V and 0 bases from J; junction bases left unmatched: 5. The CDR3 contains 15 residues. In DNA, the CDR3 is TGTGCCACCAAACAGGGGGGCTCTGGGGCCAACGTCCTGACTTTC. Its translation: CATKQGGSGANVLTF. Based on the CDR3 plus reference TRBV28 and TRBJ2-6, the full variable domain is DVKVTQSSRYLVKRTGEKVFLECVQDMDHENMFWYRQDPGLGLRLIYFSYDVKMKEKGDIPEGYSVSREKKERFSLILESASTNQTSMYLCATKQGGSGANVLTFGAGSRLTVL.

The rearrangement joins TRBV6-4 to TRBJ2-2; D is possibly TRBD1 (6 bases). CDR1 is MRHNA, CDR2 SNTAGT, per germline. The CDR3 has 14 amino acids. Trimming removed 4 bases from V and 1 base from J, with 7 bases in between. The chain's CDR3 is CASSVTGNTGELFF. CDR3 sequence (DNA): TGTGCCAGCAGTGTGACAGGGAACACCGGGGAGCTGTTTTTT.

V is TRBV4-1 and J is TRBJ2-7; 7 nucleotides match TRBD1. Germline V gives CDR1 MGHRA, CDR2 YSYEKL. V shed 0 bases, J shed 7 bases, and the junction held 18 bases outside the gene matches. There are 18 residues in the CDR3. As DNA, the CDR3 is TGCGCCAGCAGCCAAGAAAGGGCAACAGGGGCTCAGGTGAGAGAGCAGTACTTC. Encoded protein: CASSQERATGAQVREQYF.

The rearrangement joins TRBV5-1 to TRBJ2-2; TRBD2 is a possible D gene (6 bases). The CDR3 runs to 17 residues. The germline gives CDR1 SGHRS, CDR2 YFSETQ. V lost 1 base and J lost 0, with 13 bases in between. The CDR3 nucleotides read TGCGCCAGCAGCTTGCAGAGCGGGTCTTCGAACACCGGGGAGCTGTTTTTT. It codes for CASSLQSGSSNTGELFF.

This chain uses TRBV9 with TRBJ2-3; D is tentatively TRBD1 or TRBD2 (5 bases each). Germline loops: CDR1 SGDLS, CDR2 YYNGEE. V shed 4 bases and J shed 1 base, with 7 bases lying between them. The CDR3 totals 13 residues. CDR3 nucleotide sequence: TGTGCCAGCAGCTCGGGACGCACAGATACGCAGTATTTT. Translating gives CASSSGRTDTQYF.

For this clone: Its ends do not fully match the called genes, so a read error is possible. Other DNA sequences in the sample encode the same CDR3. V usage is TRBV27 and J usage is TRBJ2-2, with D unresolved. Germline V gives CDR1 MNHEY, CDR2 SMNVEV (reference sequence). The CDR3 sequence is 13 residues long. CDR3 residues: CASSLWVSGELFF. The CDR3 DNA reads as TGTGCCAGCAGCTTATGGGTCTCCGGGGAGCTGTTTTTT.

In its sample, this clone was seen once. This rearrangement joins TRBV19 to TRBJ2-7, with D possibly TRBD1 on 6 matching bases. V was shortened by 9 bases and J by 4 bases, with 22 bases between the two germline ends. Looked up from germline, CDR1 is LNHDA and CDR2 is SQIVND (reference sequence). This CDR3 has 15 residues. The CDR3 region has the DNA TGTGCCAGGAACCTAACAGGGACGGTGGATTACGAGCAGTACTTC. Its translation is CARNLTGTVDYEQYF.

The rearrangement uses TRBV30 and TRBJ1-4; D uncertain. The germline V gene has CDR1 GTSNPN and CDR2 SVGIG (reference sequence). This CDR3 region has 15 residues. V was trimmed by 0 bases and J by 2 bases, leaving 10 bases between them. This CDR3 reads CAWSVLDRTNEKLFF. CDR3 coding DNA: TGTGCCTGGAGTGTTTTGGATAGGACTAATGAAAAACTGTTTTTT.

The J gene is TRBJ1-3, the V gene TRBV14; unclear D gene. This CDR3 is 17 amino acids long. Trimming pared 4 bases from V and 0 bases from J, leaving 16 bases between. CDR1 SGHDN and CDR2 FVKESK come from the germline V gene. The CDR3 DNA follows: TGTGCCAGCAGCCCCCGGAGGACTTATAACTCTGGAAACACCATATATTTT. Translating it yields CASSPRRTYNSGNTIYF.

CDR3 sequence: CASIGSMNTEAFF. DNA for the CDR3: TGTGCCAGCATCGGCTCTATGAACACTGAAGCTTTCTTT. The chain has TRBV5-4 and TRBJ1-1; D uncertain. CDR3 length: 13 residues. Per the germline V gene, CDR1 is SGHNT and CDR2 is YYREEE (reference sequence). V gave up 6 bases and J gave up 0 bases, with 9 bases separating them.

This CDR3 reads CSAPTVQTQYF. The CDR3 nucleotides are TGCAGTGCGCCGACAGTACAGACCCAGTACTTC. The chain couples TRBV20-1 to TRBJ2-5; possible D gene TRBD1, 5 bases. V was trimmed by 6 bases and J by 6 bases, leaving 11 bases between them. CDR3 length: 11 residues. Germline CDR1 reads DFQATT; CDR2 reads SNEGSKA (reference sequence).

The chain is built from TRBV19 and TRBJ2-5; D is perhaps TRBD2 (6 bases). The CDR3 has 19 residues. Trimming took 8 bases from V and 5 from J, leaving 33 bases between them. Germline V CDR1 and CDR2: LNHDA, SQIVND (reference sequence). The CDR3 bases are TGTGCCAGTGTGGAATCTAAGTGGAGGGGCGAGCAATCCCTGGAGACCCAGTACTTC. It codes for CASVESKWRGEQSLETQYF.

The chain carries TRBV28 and TRBJ1-5, with D perhaps matching TRBD1 (6 bases). Germline CDR1 reads MDHEN; CDR2 reads SYDVKM. The V gene lost 5 bases and the J gene lost 11 bases, with 25 bases spanning the gap. This CDR3 contains 16 residues. The CDR3 sequence is CASSVHRDIWAPAQHF. CDR3 DNA: TGTGCCAGCAGTGTCCACCGGGACATTTGGGCCCCAGCCCAGCATTTT.

To note about this clone: Other DNA sequences in the sample encode the same CDR3. V is TRBV15 and J is TRBJ1-5; TRBD1 is a possible D gene (5 bases). CDR1 LNHNV and CDR2 YYDKDF come from the germline V gene (reference sequence). V was trimmed by 1 base and J by 7 bases, leaving 8 bases between them. The CDR3 totals 13 residues. DNA of the CDR3: TGTGCCACCAGCAGAGGTAGGGACCAGCCCCAGCATTTT. It encodes CATSRGRDQPQHF.

This rearrangement joins TRBV9 to TRBJ2-1, with D perhaps matching TRBD1 or TRBD2 (5 bases each). The CDR3 runs to 13 residues. The V and J ends lost 4 bases and 9 bases respectively, with 14 bases between them. Germline CDR1 SGDLS, CDR2 YYNGEE. The CDR3, as DNA: TGTGCCAGCAGCCCAATCTATGGGGGTGAGCAGTTCTTC. Amino acid sequence: CASSPIYGGEQFF.

V is TRBV27 and J is TRBJ1-5; perhaps TRBD1 as D (5 bases). Trimming took off 5 bases at V and 6 bases at J, with 23 bases between the two ends. The CDR3 is 17 residues long. In germline, CDR1 is MNHEY, CDR2 SMNVEV (reference sequence). In DNA, the CDR3 is TGTGCCAGCAGTCCCCATGGGGGGGACCTATTCTCTCAGCCCCAGCATTTT. Its protein is CASSPHGGDLFSQPQHF.

This clone has just one count. The CDR3 bases are TGTGCCAGTAGTACGTACCCAGCGGAGGCAGATACGCAGTATTTT. Its translation: CASSTYPAEADTQYF. The gene calls are TRBV19 and TRBJ2-3; D is perhaps TRBD2 (5 bases). Germline CDR1 LNHDA, CDR2 SQIVND (reference sequence). This CDR3 comprises 15 residues. The V gene lost 4 bases and the J gene lost 4 bases, with 15 bases spanning the gap.

J is TRBJ1-5 and V is TRBV7-9; the D gene is possibly TRBD1 (5 bases). V lost 1 base and J lost 3, with 19 bases in between. The germline V gene has CDR1 SEHNR and CDR2 FQNEAQ (reference sequence). The CDR3 totals 18 residues. CDR3 amino acids: CASSLEEGRWRTNQPQHF. DNA of the CDR3: TGTGCCAGCAGCTTAGAAGAGGGACGGTGGCGGACCAATCAGCCCCAGCATTTT. The full variable domain, rest sourced from reference TRBV7-9 and TRBJ1-5, is DTGVSQNPRHKITKRGQNVTFRCDPISEHNRLYWYRQTLGQGPEFLTYFQNEAQLEKSRLLSDRFSAERPKGSFSTLEIQRTEQGDSAMYLCASSLEEGRWRTNQPQHFGDGTRLSIL.

The genes are TRBV7-8 and TRBJ2-1; D is unresolved. V gave up 5 bases and J gave up 5 bases, with 13 bases separating them. Germline V gives CDR1 SGHVS, CDR2 FQNEAQ. CDR3 length equals 14 residues. The CDR3: CASSPTGPNNEQFF. The CDR3 region has the DNA TGTGCCAGCAGCCCAACCGGTCCGAACAATGAGCAGTTCTTC.

J is TRBJ1-4 and V is TRBV30; D may be TRBD1 (5 bases). CDR1 is GTSNPN, CDR2 SVGIG, per germline (reference sequence). Trimming removed 7 bases at V and 8 bases at J, with 17 bases between. The CDR3 length is 13 residues. CDR3 amino acids: CAFPTGVGEKLFF. CDR3 in DNA: TGTGCCTTCCCCACGGGGGTCGGGGAAAAACTGTTTTTT.

The chain joins TRBV6-1 to TRBJ2-4; 10 bases agree with TRBD2. Germline assignment: CDR1 MNHNS and CDR2 SASEGT. V dropped 2 bases and J dropped 7; count of bases not matched to a gene: 11. CDR3 length: 17 residues. CDR3 protein: CASSEFSAGGSLNIQYF. The DNA for the CDR3 is TGTGCCAGCAGTGAATTTTCAGCGGGAGGGTCCCTCAACATTCAGTACTTC.